The 28 T cell receptor beta chains given below trace back to one sample, sequenced in a study of CD8 T cells in ankylosing spondylitis. For these TCRs, the target antigens are not known. One entry per CDR3 protein results from TCRdb running MiXCR on the 5' RACE reads. The sample includes roughly 300,000 distinct CDR3 sequences, roughly 8% of them seen just once. Overall study results and limits: For ankylosing spondylitis blood, a TCR beta motif of eight or nine highly homologous variants appeared characteristic.

Material: blood, either unsorted or a sorted T cell fraction (not recorded which). The receptors here all came from a male donor with ankylosing spondylitis.

The sample holds a few counts of this clonotype. The gene calls are TRBV27 and TRBJ2-7; the match to TRBD2 covers 7 bases. Trimming cost V 6 bases and J 9 bases; bases outside gene matches: 14. Germline assignment: CDR1 MNHEY and CDR2 SMNVEV (reference sequence). This CDR3 spans 14 amino acids. The CDR3 loop is CASRGGLPSLGQYF. Here the CDR3 DNA reads TGTGCCAGCAGGGGGGGACTACCCTCCCTGGGGCAGTACTTC.

The chain is built from TRBV16 and TRBJ1-2; TRBD1 aligns across 9 bases. The CDR3 covers 16 residues. Trimming removed 4 bases from V and 6 bases from J; junction bases left unmatched: 12. CDR1 is KGHSY and CDR2 is FQNENV in the germline V gene. CDR3 nucleotide sequence: TGTGCCAGCAGCCGCGACCCGGGACAGGGTGGAGATGGCTACACCTTC. It specifies CASSRDPGQGGDGYTF.

The sample holds a few counts of this clonotype. The chain joins TRBV28 to TRBJ2-1; 7 bases align to TRBD1. This CDR3 spans 16 amino acids. V trimming: 6 bases; J trimming: 7 bases; junction bases outside the gene matches: 15. The germline V gene has CDR1 MDHEN and CDR2 SYDVKM. CDR3 loop: CASSSNRGAGWNEQFF. The CDR3 DNA reads TGTGCCAGCAGCTCTAACAGGGGCGCAGGTTGGAATGAGCAGTTCTTC. Based on the CDR3 plus reference TRBV28 and TRBJ2-1, the full variable domain is DVKVTQSSRYLVKRTGEKVFLECVQDMDHENMFWYRQDPGLGLRLIYFSYDVKMKEKGDIPEGYSVSREKKERFSLILESASTNQTSMYLCASSSNRGAGWNEQFFGPGTRLTVL.

This clonotype was observed a handful of times. The genes are TRBV7-2 and TRBJ2-1; 8 bases match TRBD2. Germline-derived CDR1 and CDR2 are SGHTA and FQGNSA. The V segment lost 2 bases and the J segment 7 bases; nucleotides outside the gene matches: 4. The CDR3 runs 14 residues. The CDR3 loop reads CASSLTGGPNEQFF. The CDR3, as DNA: TGTGCCAGCAGCTTAACGGGAGGGCCTAATGAGCAGTTCTTC.

This clonotype was counted ten times or more. The V call is TRBV10-1, the J call TRBJ2-1; 9 nucleotides agree with TRBD2. The germline V gene has CDR1 WNHNN and CDR2 SYGVQD (reference sequence). This CDR3 comprises 14 residues. The J segment lost 7 bases and the V segment lost 3 bases, leaving 4 bases of the junction unmatched. The CDR3 sequence: CASSDRAGGNEQFF. The CDR3 DNA sequence: TGCGCCAGCAGTGATCGAGCGGGAGGAAATGAGCAGTTCTTC.

The J gene is TRBJ2-1, the V gene TRBV2; possibly TRBD2 for D (5 bases). This CDR3 region has 14 residues. V lost 3 bases and J lost 10, with 16 bases in between. From germline, CDR1 is SNHLY and CDR2 FYNNEI. The CDR3 nucleotides read TGTGCCAGCAGTGATGCGGGCCCCCCCGGGGAGCAGTTCTTC. This encodes CASSDAGPPGEQFF.

This clonotype was detected ten times or more. The chain uses TRBV24-1 and TRBJ2-1; 11 positions match TRBD1. The trim removed 10 bases at V and 7 bases at J, leaving 11 bases unmatched. Germline V CDR1 and CDR2: KGHDR, SFDVKD. The CDR3 consists of 15 residues. Written as DNA, the CDR3 is TGTGCCACGGGGCTCCCGGGACAGGGGGTTAATGAGCAGTTCTTC. It encodes CATGLPGQGVNEQFF.

This clonotype was counted a few times. The chain couples TRBV27 to TRBJ2-7; no firm D call. The CDR3 extends over 13 amino acids. Trimming left V 2 bases short and J 5 bases short, with 10 bases between. In germline, CDR1 is MNHEY, CDR2 SMNVEV (reference sequence). The CDR3 loop is CASSLLWSNEQYF. The CDR3 nucleotides read TGTGCCAGCAGTTTACTGTGGAGCAACGAGCAGTACTTC.

In its sample, this clonotype was seen many times. The J gene is TRBJ2-3, the V gene TRBV28; no clear D. Trimming took 3 bases from V and 4 from J, leaving 8 bases between them. From germline, CDR1 is MDHEN and CDR2 SYDVKM. This CDR3 spans 13 amino acids. Here the CDR3 reads CASSLLGPDTQYF. The DNA for the CDR3 is TGTGCCAGCAGTTTGTTAGGGCCAGATACGCAGTATTTT.

As DNA, the CDR3 is TGCGCCAGCAGCTTGGCCTGGTGGGACAGGGGGTTAGCTAACTATGGCTACACCTTC. It is translated as CASSLAWWDRGLANYGYTF. The chain has TRBV5-1 and TRBJ1-2; TRBD1 matches at 11 bases. CDR1 and CDR2 (germline): SGHRS, YFSETQ. Trimming cost V 0 bases and J 0 bases; bases outside gene matches: 10. The CDR3 has 19 amino acids.

In this sample, this clonotype turned up a few times. The J gene is TRBJ2-3, the V gene TRBV7-3; D is uncertain. The CDR3 length is 14 residues. Germline V gene data show CDR1 as SGHTA and CDR2 as FQGTGA. V lost 5 bases and J lost 4, with 13 bases in between. The CDR3 loop is CASSTGFVADTQYF. In nucleotides, the CDR3 is TGTGCCAGCAGCACCGGCTTTGTAGCAGATACGCAGTATTTT.

Ten or more counts support this clonotype. The chain links TRBV6-5 to TRBJ1-1; no clear D gene. This CDR3 has 13 residues. V shed 0 bases and J shed 11 bases, with 13 bases lying between them. Germline CDR1 reads MNHEY; CDR2 reads SVGAGI. In nucleotides, the CDR3 is TGTGCCAGCAGTTACTCCCGCGGCGGTGGCGCTTTCTTT. The encoded protein is CASSYSRGGGAFF.

This clonotype was recorded a few times. This chain connects TRBV3-1 to TRBJ2-7; TRBD1 matches at 7 bases. The CDR3 consists of 14 residues. The V gene end was trimmed by 0 bases and the J gene end by 3 bases; junction bases not matched to a gene: 2. Germline-derived CDR1 and CDR2 are LGHDT and YNNKEL (reference sequence). The CDR3 region is CASSQEGQIYEQYF. In DNA form, the CDR3 reads TGTGCCAGCAGCCAAGAGGGACAGATCTACGAGCAGTACTTC.

This clonotype occurred a few times. The chain recombines TRBV5-1 with TRBJ1-2; 7 bases are shared with TRBD1. V trimming: 2 bases; J trimming: 7 bases; junction bases outside the gene matches: 14. The germline V gene encodes CDR1 SGHRS and CDR2 YFSETQ. The CDR3 extends over 16 amino acids. The CDR3 nucleotides read TGCGCCAGCAGCTTCGATACGGGACAGCTTCATCGTGGCTACACCTTC. This gives the protein CASSFDTGQLHRGYTF.

This clonotype was detected ten times or more. The chain employs TRBV7-9 and TRBJ2-7, with a weak D call TRBD2 (5 bases). The CDR3 has 14 residues. Trimming pared 6 bases from V and 0 bases from J, leaving 12 bases between. CDR1 and CDR2 from the germline V gene are SEHNR and FQNEAQ (reference sequence). CDR3 protein: CASSHDGLSYEQYF. CDR3 coding DNA: TGTGCCAGCAGTCACGACGGACTCTCCTACGAGCAGTACTTC.

This clonotype was seen more than once but under ten times. The chain links TRBV19 to TRBJ2-7; 8 bases are shared with TRBD2. Germline V gives CDR1 LNHDA, CDR2 SQIVND (reference sequence). The CDR3 runs 14 residues. The V and J ends lost 6 bases and 3 bases, in that order; junction bases with no gene match: 7. The CDR3 DNA reads TGTGCCAGTAGAGCGGGAGCGGGATTCTACGAGCAGTACTTC. Its translation: CASRAGAGFYEQYF.

The chain couples TRBV19 to TRBJ2-1, with 7 bases lining up with TRBD1. V trimming: 6 bases; J trimming: 4 bases; junction bases outside the gene matches: 6. Per the germline V gene, CDR1 is LNHDA and CDR2 is SQIVND (reference sequence). The CDR3 extends over 14 amino acids. As DNA, the CDR3 is TGTGCCAGTAGGGTCGGACAGGAGTACAATGAGCAGTTCTTC. Residues: CASRVGQEYNEQFF.

In its sample, this clonotype was seen a few times. The chain employs TRBV9 and TRBJ2-7, with D perhaps matching TRBD2 (5 bases). CDR1 SGDLS and CDR2 YYNGEE come from the germline V gene. The CDR3 is made up of 16 amino acids. V lost 0 bases to trimming and J lost 0 bases, with 13 bases between them. CDR3 sequence: CASSVEGSASSYEQYF. The CDR3 DNA sequence: TGTGCCAGCAGCGTAGAGGGTAGCGCTAGCTCCTACGAGCAGTACTTC.

This clonotype was picked up a small number of times. The chain joins TRBV19 to TRBJ1-1; TRBD1 aligns across 7 bases. The CDR3 consists of 13 residues. Germline V lookup: CDR1 LNHDA, CDR2 SQIVND (reference sequence). V gave up 3 bases and J gave up 6 bases; unmatched junction bases: 4. The CDR3 is CASSMGQLPEAFF. CDR3 bases: TGTGCCAGTAGTATGGGACAGCTACCTGAAGCTTTCTTT. The full variable domain, rest sourced from reference TRBV19 and TRBJ1-1, is DGGITQSPKYLFRKEGQNVTLSCEQNLNHDAMYWYRQDPGQGLRLIYYSQIVNDFQKGDIAEGYSVSREKKESFPLTVTSAQKNPTAFYLCASSMGQLPEAFFGQGTRLTVV.

A note on this clonotype: A much larger clonotype is one base distant, so this may be a read error. The chain recombines TRBV7-8 with TRBJ2-7; TRBD2 matches 14 bases. Germline lookup yields CDR1 SGHVS and CDR2 FQNEAQ. The CDR3 runs 14 residues. V trimming: 6 bases; J trimming: 3 bases; junction bases outside the gene matches: 1. CDR3 nucleotide sequence: TGTGCCAGCAGGGGACTAGCGGGAGACTACGAGCAGTACTTC. Translated, it gives CASRGLAGDYEQYF.

This clonotype has ten or more counts. The J gene is TRBJ2-2, the V gene TRBV24-1, with TRBD1 matching over 8 bases. The CDR3 is 16 amino acids. Germline CDR1 reads KGHDR; CDR2 reads SFDVKD. J gave up 4 bases and V 3 bases, and 6 bases lay outside the gene matches. The CDR3 DNA sequence: TGTGCCACCAGTGATGGGAGACAGGGGACCACCGGGGAGCTGTTTTTT. Its translation: CATSDGRQGTTGELFF.

This clonotype has a count of ten or more. The rearrangement joins TRBV5-1 to TRBJ2-3; no clear D. Germline CDR1 is SGHRS and CDR2 is YFSETQ. Trimming took 1 base from V and 2 from J, leaving 11 bases between them. CDR3 length: 15 amino acids. CDR3 region: CASSLRQEFTDTQYF. The CDR3 bases are TGCGCCAGCAGCTTGAGGCAGGAGTTCACAGATACGCAGTATTTT.

This clonotype has ten or more counts. The CDR3 DNA reads TGTGCCAGCAGCTTGTGGGACCAAGAGACCCAGTACTTC. Translation gives CASSLWDQETQYF. This rearrangement joins TRBV7-6 to TRBJ2-5, with no clear D. The germline CDR1 and CDR2 sequences are SGHVS and FNYEAQ. The length of the CDR3 is 13 residues. V lost 3 bases to trimming and J lost 0 bases, with 5 bases between them.

There are many counts of this clonotype. The chain joins TRBV29-1 to TRBJ2-2; TRBD2 agrees at 9 bases. The trim removed 6 bases at V and 4 bases at J, leaving 9 bases unmatched. Germline values: CDR1 SQVTM, CDR2 ANQGSEA. CDR3 length: 15 amino acids. The CDR3 spells CSVMGLAGVTGELFF. Here the CDR3 DNA reads TGCAGCGTAATGGGACTAGCCGGCGTCACCGGGGAGCTGTTTTTT.

The chain couples TRBV29-1 to TRBJ2-5; D is ambiguous. The length of the CDR3 is 12 residues. Germline CDR1 SQVTM, CDR2 ANQGSEA. Trimming took 3 bases from V and 5 from J, leaving 10 bases between them. This CDR3 reads CSVEAGPETQYF. As DNA, the CDR3 is TGCAGCGTTGAGGCAGGCCCCGAGACCCAGTACTTC.

The chain combines TRBV6-5 with TRBJ1-2, with D unresolved. The CDR3 runs to 14 residues. Per germline, CDR1 MNHEY and CDR2 SVGAGI. The V gene lost 0 bases and the J gene lost 4 bases, with 9 bases spanning the gap. CDR3 DNA sequence: TGTGCCAGCAGTTACTCCCCCGGGATCTATGGCTACACCTTC. This gives the protein CASSYSPGIYGYTF.

This clonotype was seen repeatedly, ten times or more. The rearrangement joins TRBV5-1 to TRBJ2-1; 7 bases match TRBD2. Germline CDR1 is SGHRS and CDR2 is YFSETQ. The CDR3 sequence is 14 residues long. With 4 bases clipped from V and 3 bases from J, the junction kept 4 bases outside the gene matches. CDR3 coding DNA: TGCGCCAGCAGCAACCCGGGAGGCTACAATGAGCAGTTCTTC. Translating it yields CASSNPGGYNEQFF.

This chain connects TRBV5-1 to TRBJ2-7, with TRBD1 matching 10 bases. V was pared by 1 base and J by 5 bases, with 9 bases of the junction left unmatched. There are 16 residues in the CDR3. In germline, CDR1 is SGHRS, CDR2 YFSETQ. The CDR3 protein is CASSLPISGTGDEQYF. CDR3 in DNA: TGCGCCAGCAGCTTGCCGATTTCCGGGACAGGGGACGAGCAGTACTTC.